This T cell receptor beta chain emerged from a study of CD8 T cells in Susac syndrome. The CDR3 loop spans 14 amino acids. V trimming: 8 bases; J trimming: 2 bases; junction bases outside the gene matches: 9. From germline, CDR1 is MNHEY and CDR2 SMNVEV (reference sequence). TCR beta sequences were obtained from blood CD8+ and CD4+ T cells. The RNA, about 0.5 to 1 ug, was put through reverse transcription using random hexamers. TCRdb passed the immunoSEQ multiplex PCR reads through MiXCR, listing each CDR3 protein once. The sample consists of about 100,000 distinct CDR3 sequences, 95% of them appearing once.

The sequenced material came from CD8+ T cells from PBMCs. The J gene is TRBJ2-7, the V gene TRBV27; 7 bases map to TRBD2. The clonotype was recovered from a human donor with Susac syndrome. The CDR3 coding sequence is TGTGCCAGCCGTGATGGGGGGGACCCCTACGAGCAGTACTTC. Its translation: CASRDGGDPYEQYF.